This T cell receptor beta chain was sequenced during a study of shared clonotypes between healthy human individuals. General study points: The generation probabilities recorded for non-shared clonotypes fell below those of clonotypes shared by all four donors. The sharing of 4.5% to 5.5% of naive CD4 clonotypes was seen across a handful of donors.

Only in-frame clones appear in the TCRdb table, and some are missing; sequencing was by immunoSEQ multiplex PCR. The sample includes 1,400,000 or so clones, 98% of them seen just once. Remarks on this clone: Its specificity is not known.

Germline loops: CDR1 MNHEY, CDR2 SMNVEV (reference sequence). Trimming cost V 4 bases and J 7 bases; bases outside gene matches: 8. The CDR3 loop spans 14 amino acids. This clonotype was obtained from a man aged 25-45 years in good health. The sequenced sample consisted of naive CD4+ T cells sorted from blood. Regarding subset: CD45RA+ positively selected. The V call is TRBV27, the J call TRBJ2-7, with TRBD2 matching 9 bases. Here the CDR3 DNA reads TGTGCCAGCAGTTCCCACCGGCTAGCGGGAGAGCAGTACTTC. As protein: CASSSHRLAGEQYF.